This T cell receptor beta chain emerged from a study of CD8 T cells in Susac syndrome. Study-level results: The number of individuals included in the study's TCR sequencing and HLA analysis was acknowledged as relatively small.

V lost 7 bases and J lost 4; bases outside the gene matches: 11. The CDR3 length is 16 residues. Germline CDR1 and CDR2: SNHLY and FYNNEI. Negative isolation was used for CD8+ and CD4+ T cells and FACS enrichment for TEMRA cells. On this clonotype itself: The antigen is unknown.

An input of about 0.5 to 1 ug of RNA was subjected to reverse transcription using random hexamers. It was immunoSEQ multiplex PCR that amplified TCR beta CDR3 across 54 Vbeta and 13 Jbeta. In TCRdb, the immunoSEQ multiplex PCR reads were re-called with MiXCR into one record per CDR3 protein. Among around 190,000 distinct CDR3 sequences listed, about 95% were seen once. V and J are TRBV2 and TRBJ2-2; 8 nucleotides match TRBD2. This TCR came from a human donor in good health. The sequencing input was CD4+ T cells from PBMCs. The CDR3 is CASKFQRELSTGELFF. As DNA, the CDR3 is TGTGCCAGCAAGTTTCAGCGGGAGTTGAGCACCGGGGAGCTGTTTTTT.